This paragraph covers one T cell receptor beta chain sequence. Its specificity is unknown. The sample originates from a study of CXCR3-negative and CXCR3-positive naive CD8 T cells. Looked up from germline, CDR1 is DFQATT and CDR2 is SNEGSKA (reference sequence). This CDR3 is built from 13 residues. Overall study results and limits: Greater hydrophobicity was found in TRB CDR3s of CXCR3-positive naive cells than of CXCR3-negative naive cells. Most assays used freshly isolated PBMCs, as cryopreservation partially reduced CXCR3.

Via 5' RACE with UMI labels, TRB cDNA libraries were prepared. No DNA is given; TCRdb re-called the 5' RACE reads and lists each CDR3 protein once. The table lists over 95,000 distinct CDR3 sequences. Researchers sorted about 300,000 cells of each CD8+ T cell subset in triplicate. The J gene is TRBJ2-7, the V gene TRBV20-1. The TCR sequence derives from a human donor in good health. Some clones in this sample may be carry-over from other donors' samples. Source material: naive CXCR3+ CD8+ T cells from blood. Subset here: CD45RO-CCR7+CD27+CD95- naive CD8+ T cells expressing CXCR3 (TNR3+). The CDR3 loop is CSAREAGSYEQYF.